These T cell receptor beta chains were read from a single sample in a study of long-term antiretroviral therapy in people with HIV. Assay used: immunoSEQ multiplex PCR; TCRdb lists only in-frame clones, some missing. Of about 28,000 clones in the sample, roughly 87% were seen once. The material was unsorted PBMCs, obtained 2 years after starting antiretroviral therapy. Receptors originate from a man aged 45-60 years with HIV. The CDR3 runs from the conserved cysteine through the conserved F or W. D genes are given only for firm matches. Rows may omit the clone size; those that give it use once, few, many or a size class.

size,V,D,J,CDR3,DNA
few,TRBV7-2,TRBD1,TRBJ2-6,CASRLRQGAGANVLTF,TGTGCCAGCCGCCTGCGCCAGGGGGCCGGGGCCAACGTCCTGACTTTC
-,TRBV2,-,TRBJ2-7,CASSGDESYEQYF,TGTGCCAGCAGCGGGGATGAATCCTACGAGCAGTACTTC
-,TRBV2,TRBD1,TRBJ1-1,CASSERARGDTEAFF,TGTGCCAGCAGTGAAAGGGCCAGGGGGGACACTGAAGCTTTCTTT
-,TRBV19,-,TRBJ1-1,CASSPRDPRNTEAFF,TGTGCCAGTAGTCCTCGGGACCCGAGGAACACTGAAGCTTTCTTT
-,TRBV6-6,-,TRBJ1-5,CASGVRQGQPQRF,TGTGCCAGCGGAGTTAGGCAGGGTCAGCCCCAGCGTTTT
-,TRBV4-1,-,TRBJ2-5,CASSQVSPVETQYF,TGCGCCAGCAGCCAAGTGTCCCCGGTAGAGACCCAGTACTTC
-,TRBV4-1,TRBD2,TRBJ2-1,CASSPLAGGKNEQFF,TGCGCCAGCAGCCCTCTGGCGGGGGGGAAGAATGAGCAGTTCTTC
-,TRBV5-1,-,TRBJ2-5,CASSLLAETQYF,TGCGCCAGCAGCTTGCTAGCTGAGACCCAGTACTTC
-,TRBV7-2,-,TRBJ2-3,CASSLQVGVTDTQYF,TGTGCCAGCAGCTTACAGGTGGGGGTCACAGATACGCAGTATTTT
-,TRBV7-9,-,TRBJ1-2,CASSPSGMVLGGYTF,TGTGCCAGCAGCCCCTCCGGCATGGTGCTAGGTGGCTACACCTTC
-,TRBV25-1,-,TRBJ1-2,CASSLAYYGYTF,TGTGCCAGCAGTCTTGCCTACTATGGCTACACCTTC
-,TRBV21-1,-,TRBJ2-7,CASSPRDSRYF,TGTGCCAGCAGCCCCCGGGACAGTCGGTACTTC
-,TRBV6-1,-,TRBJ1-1,CASSELEGGNTEAFF,TGTGCCAGCAGTGAATTGGAGGGAGGGAACACTGAAGCTTTCTTT
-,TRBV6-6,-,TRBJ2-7,CASSRLQELVLGQYF,TGTGCCAGCAGTCGACTCCAGGAACTAGTGTTAGGGCAGTACTTC
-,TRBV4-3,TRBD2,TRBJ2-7,CASSQAWTSDLYEQYF,TGCGCCAGCAGCCAAGCGTGGACTAGCGATCTCTACGAGCAGTACTTC
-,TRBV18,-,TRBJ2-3,CASSYSKVEVFDTQYF,TGTGCCAGCTCATACTCCAAGGTTGAAGTTTTTGATACGCAGTATTTT
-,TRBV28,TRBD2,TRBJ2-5,CASGTSGVETQYF,TGTGCCAGCGGGACTAGCGGGGTGGAGACCCAGTACTTC
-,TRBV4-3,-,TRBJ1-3,CASSQAGLSGNTIYF,TGCGCCAGCAGCCAAGCAGGGCTCTCTGGAAACACCATATATTTT
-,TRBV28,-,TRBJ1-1,CASSLLAGTEAFF,TGTGCCAGCAGCCTCTTAGCGGGCACTGAAGCTTTCTTT
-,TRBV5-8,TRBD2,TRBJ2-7,CASSLGLAGRDEQYF,TGTGCCAGCAGCTTAGGACTAGCGGGCCGCGACGAGCAGTACTTC
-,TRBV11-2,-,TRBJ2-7,CASSLVDGSEQYF,TGTGCCAGCAGCTTAGTAGACGGATCGGAGCAGTACTTC
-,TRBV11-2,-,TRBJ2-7,CASSLEPVTTYEQYF,TGTGCCAGCAGCTTAGAACCGGTAACTACCTACGAGCAGTACTTC
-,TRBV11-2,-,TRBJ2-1,CASSPIQGYNEQFF,TGTGCCAGCAGCCCAATACAGGGTTACAATGAGCAGTTCTTC
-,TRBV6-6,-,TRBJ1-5,CASSYSAATNQPQHF,TGTGCCAGCAGTTACTCCGCAGCCACAAATCAGCCCCAGCATTTT
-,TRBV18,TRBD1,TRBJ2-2,CASSASDRGWWELFF,TGTGCCAGCTCAGCCTCGGACAGGGGATGGTGGGAGCTGTTTTTT
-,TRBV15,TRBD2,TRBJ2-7,CATSRETGLAVSYEQYF,TGTGCCACCAGCAGAGAGACGGGACTAGCGGTATCCTACGAGCAGTACTTC
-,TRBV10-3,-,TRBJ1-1,CAISEVRDTEAFF,TGTGCCATCAGTGAGGTGCGGGACACTGAAGCTTTCTTT
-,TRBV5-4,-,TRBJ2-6,CASSGRESGANVLTF,TGTGCCAGCAGCGGTAGGGAGTCGGGGGCCAACGTCCTGACTTTC
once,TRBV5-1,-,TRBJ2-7,CASSPPGAAEQYF,TGCGCCAGCAGCCCCCCTGGGGCCGCCGAGCAGTACTTC
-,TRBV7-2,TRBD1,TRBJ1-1,CASSAIGTGYTEAFF,TGTGCCAGCAGCGCGATCGGGACAGGGTATACTGAAGCTTTCTTT
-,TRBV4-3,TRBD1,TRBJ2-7,CASSRWRQGDGAYEQYF,TGCGCCAGCAGCCGTTGGAGACAGGGGGACGGGGCCTACGAGCAGTACTTC
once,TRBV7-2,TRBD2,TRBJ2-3,CASTSLAISTDTQYF,TGTGCCAGCACCTCACTAGCGATTAGCACAGATACGCAGTATTTT
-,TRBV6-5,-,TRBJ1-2,CASSYSGLNGYTF,TGTGCCAGCAGTTACTCCGGACTCAATGGCTACACCTTC
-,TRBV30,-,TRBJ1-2,CAWEGGRTLNYGYTF,TGTGCCTGGGAGGGCGGAAGAACGCTAAACTATGGCTACACCTTC
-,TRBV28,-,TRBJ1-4,CASSLVRGRRATNEKLFF,TGTGCCAGCAGTTTAGTAAGAGGCCGGCGTGCCACTAATGAAAAACTGTTTTTT
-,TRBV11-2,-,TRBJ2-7,CASSLIEDEQYF,TGTGCCAGCAGCTTAATAGAGGACGAGCAGTACTTC
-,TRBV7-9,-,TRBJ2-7,CASSLGGAEQYF,TGTGCCAGCAGCTTAGGAGGGGCCGAGCAGTACTTC
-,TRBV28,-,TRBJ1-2,CASTKGPNYGYTF,TGTGCCAGCACCAAGGGCCCGAACTATGGCTACACCTTC
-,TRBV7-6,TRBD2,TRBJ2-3,CASSLREGGSGTDTQYF,TGTGCCAGCAGCCTTCGGGAGGGCGGGAGTGGGACAGATACGCAGTATTTT
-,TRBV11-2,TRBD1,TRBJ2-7,CASSLGQGRGEQYF,TGTGCCAGCAGCTTAGGACAGGGAAGGGGCGAGCAGTACTTC
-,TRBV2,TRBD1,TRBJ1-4,CASSEGGTGNEKLFF,TGTGCCAGCAGTGAGGGGGGGACAGGCAACGAAAAACTGTTTTTT
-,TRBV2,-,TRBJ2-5,CASRYTREETQYF,TGTGCCAGCAGGTACACGCGAGAAGAGACCCAGTACTTC
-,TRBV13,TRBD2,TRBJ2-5,CASSLRLAGQETQYF,TGTGCCAGCAGCCTTCGACTAGCGGGGCAAGAGACCCAGTACTTC
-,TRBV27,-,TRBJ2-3,CASRVTGGGTDTQYF,TGTGCCAGCAGGGTTACGGGGGGCGGCACAGATACGCAGTATTTT
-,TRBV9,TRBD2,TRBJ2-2,CASSVAGGGLAGENTGELFF,TGTGCCAGCAGCGTAGCTGGGGGCGGACTAGCGGGGGAGAACACCGGGGAGCTGTTTTTT
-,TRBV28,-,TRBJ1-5,CASSPTSTGAQHF,TGTGCCAGCAGTCCCACTTCCACGGGAGCCCAGCATTTT
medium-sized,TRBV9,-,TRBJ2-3,CASSARTDTQYF,TGTGCCAGCAGCGCACGCACAGATACGCAGTATTTT
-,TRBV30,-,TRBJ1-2,CAWSALTRGYGYTF,TGTGCCTGGAGTGCCTTGACACGGGGCTATGGCTACACCTTC
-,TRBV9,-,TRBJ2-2,CASSVDWDPTNGELFF,TGTGCCAGCAGCGTGGACTGGGACCCAACCAACGGGGAGCTGTTTTTT
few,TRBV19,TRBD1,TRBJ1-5,CASSPDRGLQPQHF,TGTGCCAGTAGTCCAGACAGGGGCCTGCAGCCCCAGCATTTT
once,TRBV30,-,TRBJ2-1,CAWSVTIFQEQFF,TGTGCCTGGAGTGTAACTATCTTCCAAGAGCAGTTCTTC
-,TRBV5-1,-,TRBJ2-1,CASSPRPTYNEQFF,TGCGCCAGCAGCCCTCGCCCGACCTACAATGAGCAGTTCTTC
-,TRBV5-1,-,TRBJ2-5,CASSSHESQYF,TGCGCCAGCAGCTCACACGAGTCCCAGTACTTC
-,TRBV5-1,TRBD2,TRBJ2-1,CASSPSGGDNEQFF,TGCGCCAGCAGCCCTAGCGGGGGGGACAATGAGCAGTTCTTC
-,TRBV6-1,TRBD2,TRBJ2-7,CASSDGTLAGVHEQYF,TGTGCCAGCAGTGACGGGACACTAGCGGGAGTCCACGAGCAGTACTTC